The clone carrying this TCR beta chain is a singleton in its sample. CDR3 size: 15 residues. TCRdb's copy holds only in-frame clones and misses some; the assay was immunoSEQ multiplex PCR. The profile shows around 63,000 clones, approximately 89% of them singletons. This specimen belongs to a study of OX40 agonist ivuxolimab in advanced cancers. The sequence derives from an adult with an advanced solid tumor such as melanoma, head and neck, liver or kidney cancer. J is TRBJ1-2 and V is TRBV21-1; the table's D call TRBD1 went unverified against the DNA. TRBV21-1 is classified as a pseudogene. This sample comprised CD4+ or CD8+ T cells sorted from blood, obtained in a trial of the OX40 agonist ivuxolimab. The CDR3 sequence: CASSNPGTGRYGYTF. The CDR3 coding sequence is TGTGCCAGCAGCAACCCCGGGACAGGGAGGTATGGCTACACCTTC.